The 16 T cell receptor beta chains reported below all come from one sample, sequenced in a study of blood T cell repertoires in COVID-19. TCRdb's table, derived via immunoSEQ multiplex PCR, lists solely in-frame clones and lacks some. The sample yields approximately 380,000 clones, 85% to 90% seen once. Material: PBMCs or T cells enriched from blood (not recorded which). These receptor sequences come from a woman aged 18-30 years who had recovered from COVID-19.

The rearrangement uses TRBV6-4 and TRBJ2-1; 11 positions match TRBD1. The CDR3 totals 15 residues. Trimming at V came to 3 bases and at J to 8 bases, leaving 6 bases not matched to a gene. Germline-derived CDR1 and CDR2 are MRHNA and SNTAGT. The CDR3: CASSEGQGVTDEQFF. The CDR3, as DNA: TGTGCCAGCAGTGAGGGACAGGGGGTTACCGATGAGCAGTTCTTC.

The chain is built from TRBV5-5 and TRBJ1-3; D uncertain. This CDR3 contains 12 residues. The V gene's germline CDR1 is SGHKS and CDR2 YYEKEE (reference sequence). V dropped 2 bases and J dropped 7 bases, with 7 bases sitting between them. The CDR3 DNA is TGTGCCAGCAGCTTCAACGGGAACACCATATATTTT. Protein: CASSFNGNTIYF.

The V and J genes are TRBV29-1 and TRBJ1-1; 7 nucleotides align to TRBD1. J was trimmed by 0 bases and V by 8 bases; bases with no gene match: 6. The germline CDR1 and CDR2 sequences are SQVTM and ANQGSEA. This CDR3 region has 13 residues. CDR3 residues: CSIRTGMNTEAFF. CDR3 bases: TGCAGCATTAGGACAGGAATGAACACTGAAGCTTTCTTT.

The V and J genes are TRBV27 and TRBJ1-4, with 12 bases identical to TRBD1. This CDR3 is built from 16 residues. The germline V gene encodes CDR1 MNHEY and CDR2 SMNVEV (reference sequence). V gave up 1 base and J gave up 8 bases; unmatched junction bases: 5. The CDR3 is CASSLWGQGAGEKLFF. CDR3 nucleotides: TGTGCCAGCAGTTTATGGGGACAGGGGGCAGGGGAAAAACTGTTTTTT.

The CDR3 spells CASSSQQRPYEQYF. CDR3 bases: TGTGCCAGTAGTAGCCAACAGAGACCCTACGAGCAGTACTTC. This rearrangement joins TRBV19 to TRBJ2-7; the D is unclear. Per germline, CDR1 LNHDA and CDR2 SQIVND (reference sequence). Trimming took off 4 bases at V and 2 bases at J, with 12 bases between the two ends. The CDR3 covers 14 residues.

The rearrangement uses TRBV6-5 and TRBJ1-2; the match to TRBD1 covers 9 bases. The CDR3 is made up of 12 amino acids. Germline-derived CDR1 and CDR2 are MNHEY and SVGAGI. The trim removed 8 bases at V and 6 bases at J, leaving 4 bases unmatched. The CDR3 DNA reads TGTGCCAGCCTGAGACAGGGGGATGGCTACACCTTC. This gives the protein CASLRQGDGYTF.

The CDR3: CASSSRAGGPFNEQFF. DNA of the CDR3: TGCGCCAGCAGCTCTCGAGCGGGGGGGCCTTTCAATGAGCAGTTCTTC. This chain connects TRBV5-1 to TRBJ2-1; TRBD2 aligns across 10 bases. CDR1 and CDR2 from the germline V gene are SGHRS and YFSETQ. This CDR3 comprises 16 residues. The V gene end was trimmed by 3 bases and the J gene end by 6 bases; junction bases not matched to a gene: 9.

This chain joins TRBV6-7 and TRBJ1-5, with TRBD1 matching 7 bases. TRBV6-7 is classed as an ORF, of uncertain function. J gave up 2 bases and V 7 bases, and 5 bases lay outside the gene matches. The CDR3 extends over 14 amino acids. The CDR3 protein is CASTDREGNQPQHF. CDR3 in DNA: TGTGCCAGCACCGACAGGGAGGGCAATCAGCCCCAGCATTTT.

The chain combines TRBV5-4 with TRBJ2-3; TRBD1 is a possible D gene (7 bases). V lost 2 bases, J lost 2 bases, and 15 bases lay in between. CDR1 SGHNT and CDR2 YYREEE come from the germline V gene (reference sequence). This CDR3 is 16 amino acids long. Here the CDR3 reads CASSFSGGRSTDTQYF. CDR3 in DNA: TGTGCCAGCAGCTTCTCAGGGGGGAGGTCCACAGATACGCAGTATTTT.

The rearrangement joins TRBV11-3 to TRBJ2-7; D is perhaps TRBD1 (6 bases). The CDR3 is 12 residues long. Per germline, CDR1 SGHNT and CDR2 YENEEA. The ends were cut back, 6 bases at V and 5 bases at J, with 11 bases in the middle. The CDR3 loop is CASSSWGHEQYF. In DNA form, the CDR3 reads TGTGCCAGCAGTTCTTGGGGGCACGAGCAGTACTTC.

This clone was observed a single time. The chain carries TRBV11-2 and TRBJ2-5; TRBD2 aligns across 10 bases. The CDR3 covers 15 residues. Germline CDR1 reads SGHAT; CDR2 reads FQNNGV. Trimming took 5 bases from V and 2 from J; bases not matched to a gene: 5. The CDR3 sequence is CASSLSGGLQETQYF. CDR3 coding DNA: TGTGCCAGCAGCCTTAGCGGGGGGCTTCAAGAGACCCAGTACTTC.

J is TRBJ1-1 and V is TRBV6-5; D remains unclear. Germline CDR1 and CDR2: MNHEY and SVGAGI. This CDR3 has 15 residues. V lost 0 bases and J lost 4, with 12 bases in between. The CDR3 region is CASSYSRNGLTEAFF. The CDR3 coding sequence is TGTGCCAGCAGTTACTCGCGGAACGGACTCACTGAAGCTTTCTTT.

This clone was detected only once. The chain recombines TRBV18 with TRBJ1-1; TRBD1 is a possible D gene (6 bases). The CDR3 is 14 residues long. V was clipped by 5 bases and J by 0 bases, with 10 bases between them. In germline, CDR1 is KGHSH, CDR2 LQKENI. The CDR3 DNA reads as TGTGCCAGCTCAGCCGACAGGCTGAACACTGAAGCTTTCTTT. Its translation: CASSADRLNTEAFF.

The rearrangement uses TRBV19 and TRBJ1-5; the D gene is possibly TRBD1 (5 bases). V was clipped by 6 bases and J by 1 base, with 10 bases between them. CDR1 is LNHDA, CDR2 SQIVND, per germline (reference sequence). The CDR3 sequence is 14 residues long. This chain's CDR3 is CASRGRASNQPQHF. The CDR3 nucleotides read TGTGCCAGTAGGGGCAGGGCCAGCAATCAGCCCCAGCATTTT.

The chain employs TRBV19 and TRBJ1-6; D is unclear. This CDR3 has 14 residues. The germline V gene has CDR1 LNHDA and CDR2 SQIVND (reference sequence). Trimming shortened V by 8 bases and J by 0 bases, and 8 bases separated the two germline ends. The CDR3 region is CASSGSSYNSPLHF. The CDR3 DNA sequence: TGTGCCAGTTCTGGGAGCTCCTATAATTCACCCCTCCACTTT.

The chain carries TRBV29-1 and TRBJ2-3, with 13 bases lining up with TRBD2. V shed 4 bases, J shed 2 bases, and the junction held 6 bases outside the gene matches. The CDR3 sequence is 16 residues long. Germline values: CDR1 SQVTM, CDR2 ANQGSEA. Here the CDR3 DNA reads TGCAGCGTTGCCCTGGGACTAGCGGGACCCACAGATACGCAGTATTTT. Residues: CSVALGLAGPTDTQYF.